What follows is one T cell receptor beta chain and its context. The CDR3 runs to 13 residues. CDR1 is SGHKS and CDR2 is YYEKEE in the germline V gene (reference sequence). TCRdb re-called the 5' RACE reads, yielding one record per CDR3 amino acid sequence without DNA. The sample totals 500,000 to 700,000 distinct CDR3 sequences. The data are from a study of T cells expressing NK-cell markers. This receptor was identified in a man between 18 and 35 years old in good health. Sample: blood T cells: a sorted CD56 or NKG2C T cell subset, CD4+ or CD8+ T cells, or bulk PBMC T cells (not recorded which). V gene TRBV5-5 combines with J gene TRBJ2-1; TCRdb picks TRBD1, but there is no DNA to check that call. Here the CDR3 reads CASSLSGYHEQFF.